The rows below give T cell receptor beta chains drawn from one sample of a study of cytomegalovirus exposure and HLA in healthy donors. Method: immunoSEQ multiplex PCR; TCRdb's copy keeps in-frame clones and lacks some. This repertoire includes roughly 220,000 clones. Sequenced material: PBMCs. The source is a girl aged 2 to 9 in good health and CMV-seropositive. CDR3s include the opening cysteine and the closing phenylalanine or tryptophan. The order of the fields is V gene, CDR3 length, J gene, CDR3 protein.

V: TRBV4-2
length: 15
J: TRBJ2-7
CDR3: CASSQDWREAYEQYF

V: TRBV27
length: 12
J: TRBJ2-7
CDR3: CASSLLGGEQYF

V: TRBV19
length: 11
J: TRBJ2-3
CDR3: CSAGYTDTQYF

V: TRBV7-8
length: 17
J: TRBJ2-1
CDR3: CASSYSGQADTYNEQFF

V: TRBV6-1
length: 13
J: NA
CDR3: CASSFGGFNEQYF

V: TRBV5-1
length: 17
J: TRBJ2-5
CDR3: CASSLPRGVPLQETQYF

V: TRBV28
length: 12
J: TRBJ1-2
CDR3: CASRPTGGGYTF

V: TRBV11-2
length: 11
J: TRBJ1-2
CDR3: CASSGSYGYTF

V: TRBV10-2
length: 14
J: TRBJ2-3
CDR3: CASRDRVGSDTQYF

V: TRBV4-1
length: 15
J: TRBJ2-7
CDR3: CASSQGLAGPYEQYF

V: TRBV2
length: 17
J: TRBJ2-1
CDR3: CASSVLAGINSYNEQFF

V: TRBV28
length: 11
J: TRBJ2-1
CDR3: CASGRGNEQFF

V: TRBV2
length: 11
J: TRBJ2-7
CDR3: CASAGVYEQYF

V: TRBV11-2
length: 16
J: TRBJ2-7
CDR3: CASSPGTGLATSEQYF

V: TRBV19
length: 16
J: TRBJ2-7
CDR3: CASSMLLAASSYEQYF

V: TRBV7-9
length: 19
J: TRBJ2-3
CDR3: CASSPLRSLLDSSTDTQYF

V: TRBV18
length: 20
J: TRBJ2-7
CDR3: CASSPTSPGLAGEGRYEQYF

V: TRBV6-1
length: 14
J: TRBJ2-3
CDR3: CASSGAAFPDTQYF

V: TRBV5-1
length: 15
J: TRBJ2-7
CDR3: CASSLEAGPPYEQYF

V: TRBV19
length: 15
J: TRBJ1-5
CDR3: CASSMARDSNQPQHF

V: TRBV28
length: 13
J: TRBJ2-1
CDR3: CASNRGTYNEQFF

V: TRBV2
length: 14
J: TRBJ1-6
CDR3: CASWGGQANSPLHF

V: TRBV15
length: 14
J: TRBJ1-5
CDR3: CATSGQGGNQPQHF

V: TRBV27
length: 15
J: TRBJ1-5
CDR3: CASSVSTGRYQPQHF

V: TRBV27
length: 15
J: TRBJ2-3
CDR3: CASSSSAASTDTQYF

V: TRBV14
length: 17
J: TRBJ2-2
CDR3: CASSQGAGISNTGELFF

V: TRBV7-9
length: 14
J: TRBJ1-2
CDR3: CASSGDRGSYGYTF

V: TRBV18
length: 16
J: TRBJ2-1
CDR3: CASSPDRGVDYNEQFF

V: TRBV5-1
length: 13
J: TRBJ2-7
CDR3: CASSFRQPYEQYF

V: TRBV19
length: 11
J: TRBJ2-2
CDR3: CASIQAGELFF

V: TRBV5-1
length: 15
J: TRBJ2-7
CDR3: CASSDPTGPDYEQYF

V: TRBV7-9
length: 14
J: TRBJ2-7
CDR3: CASSPQGSRNEQYF

V: TRBV28
length: 14
J: TRBJ2-3
CDR3: CASSSGSGTDTQYF

V: TRBV7-8
length: 14
J: TRBJ1-2
CDR3: CASSFQGVNYGYTF

V: TRBV6-5
length: 15
J: TRBJ1-4
CDR3: CASSYSGQGGQKLFF

V: TRBV5-6
length: 15
J: TRBJ2-7
CDR3: CASSSGGTGLYEQYF

V: TRBV5-6
length: 13
J: TRBJ1-1
CDR3: CASSFLQGAEAFF

V: TRBV15
length: 16
J: TRBJ1-5
CDR3: CATSRDIDRGEQPQHF

V: TRBV19
length: 15
J: TRBJ1-1
CDR3: CASSLGGSRNTEAFF

V: TRBV5-1
length: 16
J: TRBJ1-1
CDR3: CASSLSPGDYGTEAFF

V: TRBV5-6
length: 13
J: TRBJ1-4
CDR3: CASSLGTSEKLFF

V: TRBV7-3
length: 15
J: TRBJ2-3
CDR3: CASSLLDTSTDTQYF

V: TRBV27
length: 15
J: TRBJ2-2
CDR3: CASSTTGMNTGELFF

V: TRBV7-8
length: 14
J: TRBJ1-5
CDR3: CASMGDTSNQPQHF

V: TRBV27
length: 16
J: TRBJ2-2
CDR3: CASSLRGPRNTGELFF

V: TRBV29-1
length: 13
J: TRBJ1-2
CDR3: CSVAGEGGYGYTF

V: TRBV2
length: 13
J: TRBJ1-2
CDR3: CASKAGADYGYTF

V: TRBV7-6
length: 16
J: TRBJ1-2
CDR3: CASSEGTEGFNYGYTF

V: TRBV29-1
length: 12
J: TRBJ2-7
CDR3: CSVSGHPYEQYF

V: TRBV18
length: 12
J: TRBJ1-1
CDR3: CASSPDREKAFF

V: TRBV27
length: 16
J: TRBJ2-3
CDR3: CASSPWPAGVTDTQYF

V: TRBV2
length: 15
J: TRBJ2-5
CDR3: CASSDGGLSVETQYF